Following are 10 T cell receptor beta chains from one sample sequenced in a study of control samples from healthy donors and cancer patients. TCRdb's copy holds only in-frame clones and misses some; the assay was immunoSEQ multiplex PCR. The sample carries approximately 97,000 clones, roughly 89% recorded once. Specimen: blood. Receptor source: a human donor in good health. The donor label of this sample is uncertain.

The chain links TRBV20-1 to TRBJ1-4, with 7 bases fitting TRBD1. V lost 3 bases and J lost 5; bases outside the gene matches: 6. CDR3 length: 14 residues. Germline V gives CDR1 DFQATT, CDR2 SNEGSKA (reference sequence). The CDR3 DNA is TGCAGTGCTAGTAGGGACAGAATAAATGAAAAACTGTTTTTT. The encoded protein is CSASRDRINEKLFF.

Written as DNA, the CDR3 is TGTGCCAGCAGGCTAGCGGGGGGGCAGAATTCACCCCTCCACTTT. This codes for CASRLAGGQNSPLHF. The chain joins TRBV7-8 to TRBJ1-6, with D tentatively TRBD1 (6 bases). Per the germline V gene, CDR1 is SGHVS and CDR2 is FQNEAQ. This CDR3 contains 15 residues. The ends were cut back, 6 bases at V and 7 bases at J, with 16 bases in the middle. Variable domain in full (rest from reference TRBV7-8 and TRBJ1-6): GAGVSQSPRYKVAKRGQDVALRCDPISGHVSLFWYQQALGQGPEFLTYFQNEAQLDKSGLPSDRFFAERPEGSVSTLKIQRTQQEDSAVYLCASRLAGGQNSPLHFGNGTRLTVT.

This chain uses TRBV3-1 (or the pseudogene TRBV3-2) with TRBJ2-1, with unresolved D. Trimming took 0 bases from V and 2 from J, leaving 8 bases between them. CDR1 and CDR2 from the germline V gene are LGHDT and YNNKEL (reference sequence). The CDR3 length is 15 residues. As DNA, the CDR3 is TGTGCCAGCAGCCAAGAACTGGTCCCCTACAATGAGCAGTTCTTC. Translation: CASSQELVPYNEQFF.

The chain links TRBV19 to TRBJ2-2; TRBD1 agrees at 9 bases. In germline, CDR1 is LNHDA, CDR2 SQIVND (reference sequence). The junction had 6 bases not matched to a gene; V was cut back by 6 bases and J by 7 bases. The CDR3 has 14 residues. CDR3 nucleotide sequence: TGTGCCAGTAGATACAGGGGGCCGAACGGGGAGCTGTTTTTT. This gives the protein CASRYRGPNGELFF.

The chain couples TRBV16 to TRBJ2-3; D perhaps matches TRBD2 (6 bases). This CDR3 has 15 residues. Germline CDR1 KGHSY, CDR2 FQNENV. The V and J ends lost 7 bases and 1 base respectively, with 15 bases between them. Written as DNA, the CDR3 is TGTGCCAGCACCCCTAGCGTTCACGGCACAGATACGCAGTATTTT. It specifies CASTPSVHGTDTQYF.

J is TRBJ1-6 and V is TRBV25-1; unclear D gene. This CDR3 comprises 15 residues. Trimming took off 1 base at V and 7 bases at J, with 11 bases between the two ends. CDR1 and CDR2 from the germline V gene are MGHDK and SYGVNS. The CDR3 sequence: CASSESRRLNSPLHF. As DNA, the CDR3 is TGTGCCAGCAGTGAATCACGAAGGTTGAATTCACCCCTCCACTTT.

On this clone itself: One end of the junction varies from germline; a read error may be responsible. The genes are TRBV5-4 and TRBJ2-7; the D gene is possibly TRBD2 (6 bases). The length of the CDR3 is 13 residues. Germline V gene lookup returns CDR1 SGHNT and CDR2 YYREEE (reference sequence). Written as DNA, the CDR3 is TGTGCCAGCAGCCCCGGGACTGAATACGGGCAGTACTTC. It specifies CASSPGTEYGQYF.

This chain joins TRBV18 and TRBJ1-1; 7 nucleotides line up with TRBD1. The ends lost 6 bases at V and 3 bases at J; junction bases unmatched: 4. CDR1 and CDR2 (germline): KGHSH, LQKENI. The CDR3 covers 13 residues. CDR3 sequence: CASSGDRDTEAFF. DNA of the CDR3: TGTGCCAGCTCTGGGGACAGAGACACTGAAGCTTTCTTT.

The J gene is TRBJ1-2, the V gene TRBV19; 8 nucleotides align to TRBD1. Germline V gene lookup returns CDR1 LNHDA and CDR2 SQIVND (reference sequence). The trim removed 4 bases at V and 8 bases at J, leaving 6 bases unmatched. This CDR3 comprises 13 residues. For the CDR3, the DNA is TGTGCCAGTAGTACGGACAGGGAGGGAGGCTACACCTTC. This gives the protein CASSTDREGGYTF.

This chain joins TRBV6-2 or TRBV6-3 and TRBJ1-1, with D perhaps matching TRBD1 (5 bases). The length of the CDR3 is 13 residues. V lost 6 bases to trimming and J lost 1 base, with 9 bases between them. The germline CDR1 and CDR2 sequences are MNHEY and SVGEGT. CDR3 nucleotide sequence: TGTGCCAGCAGCCAAACAGGGAACACTGAAGCTTTCTTT. Protein product: CASSQTGNTEAFF.